This TCR beta chain was captured by sequencing in a study of T cell repertoires in cytomegalovirus infection. Each CDR3 protein is one row after TCRdb ran MiXCR on the reads. The sample holds roughly 700,000 distinct CDR3 sequences, roughly a third seen once. This clonotype was detected once. No antigen is known for it. Study-wide findings and caveats: Dominant in the ex vivo response were TCR beta clonotypes restricted by HLA-C and specific for CMV.

CDR1 is KGHSH and CDR2 is LQKENI in the germline V gene. After removal of 3 bases from V and 8 bases from J, the junction contained 13 bases not matched to a gene. The CDR3 is made up of 16 amino acids. The material sequenced was cultured PBMCs, taken from culture after CMV antigen stimulation. The TCR was taken from a human donor in good health (CMV status not recorded). Some clones in this sample may be carry-over from other donors' samples. The V gene is TRBV18, the J gene TRBJ2-1, with TRBD1 matching over 7 bases. The CDR3 sequence: CASSPTQGPPFDEQFF. As DNA, the CDR3 is TGTGCCAGCTCACCGACACAGGGGCCCCCATTCGATGAGCAGTTCTTC. Complete variable domain (other parts from reference TRBV18 and TRBJ2-1): NAGVMQNPRHLVRRRGQEARLRCSPMKGHSHVYWYRQLPEEGLKFMVYLQKENIIDESGMPKERFSAEFPKEGPSILRIQQVVRGDSAAYFCASSPTQGPPFDEQFFGPGTRLTVL.